Sequencing of this T cell receptor beta chain was carried out in a study of blood T cell repertoires in COVID-19. As for the study in general: Whether acute or convalescent, the COVID-19 samples came from the United States, Italy and Spain. From T cells, B-cell-depleted T cells, or PBMCs came the material, which was cDNA or gDNA.

Germline CDR1 is SGDLS and CDR2 is YYNGEE. The V segment lost 1 base and the J segment 8 bases; nucleotides outside the gene matches: 5. The CDR3 is 15 amino acids. Assay: immunoSEQ multiplex PCR; the TCRdb copy retains only in-frame clones and omits some. The repertoire includes 200,000 to 300,000 clones, about 83% of them detected once, and approximately 2% sits in the top ten. This clonotype originated in a man aged 30-40 years who had recovered from COVID-19. Sequencing was performed on peripheral blood. V gene TRBV9 combines with J gene TRBJ2-1; TRBD2 matches at 11 bases. The CDR3 nucleotides are TGTGCCAGCAGCGTATCCATAGCGGGGGGGGATGAGCAGTTCTTC. It encodes CASSVSIAGGDEQFF. Full variable domain (rest looked up from reference TRBV9 and TRBJ2-1): DSGVTQTPKHLITATGQRVTLRCSPRSGDLSVYWYQQSLDQGLQFLIQYYNGEERAKGNILERFSAQQFPDLHSELNLSSLELGDSALYFCASSVSIAGGDEQFFGPGTRLTVL.